These T cell receptor beta chains were read from a single sample in a study of identical twins. MiXCR, applied by TCRdb to the 5' RACE reads, yields one record per CDR3 protein. The sample consists of about 720,000 distinct CDR3 sequences, over 8.5% of them appearing once. These same records also appear under a second study, on yellow fever vaccine responses in identical twins.

Sequences were obtained from PBMCs. These receptors were taken from a woman between 18 and 30 years old in good health. Both conserved end residues are part of each CDR3. The D gene is left open where the match is weak. The size field is filled for only some rows; it gives once, few, many or a size class.

j_gene	abundance	v_gene	d_gene	CDR3aa	CDR3nt
TRBJ2-4	many	TRBV4-3	NA	CASSQEQGIKNIQYF	TGCGCCAGCAGCCAAGAACAAGGGATCAAAAACATTCAGTACTTC
TRBJ2-6	NA	TRBV5-1	NA	CASSYRTVGSGANVLTF	TGCGCCAGCAGCTACCGGACAGTCGGCTCTGGGGCCAACGTCCTGACTTTC
TRBJ2-1	NA	TRBV29-1	NA	CSVESEQFF	TGCAGCGTTGAGAGTGAGCAGTTCTTC
TRBJ1-3	many	TRBV7-9	TRBD1	CASSFGQGASGNTIYF	TGTGCCAGCAGCTTCGGACAGGGGGCCTCTGGAAACACCATATATTTT
TRBJ1-2	many	TRBV29-1	NA	CSVGGGRGDYGYTF	TGCAGCGTTGGGGGTGGCAGAGGGGACTATGGCTACACCTTC
TRBJ2-5	few	TRBV20-1	NA	CSAPGVQETQYF	TGCAGTGCTCCTGGGGTACAAGAGACCCAGTACTTC
TRBJ2-5	NA	TRBV5-1	NA	CASTTSGAGQETQYF	TGCGCCAGCACCACTTCGGGGGCAGGCCAAGAGACCCAGTACTTC
TRBJ2-1	NA	TRBV4-3	TRBD2	CANSQDFGIGLAVSYEQFF	TGCGCCAACAGCCAAGATTTTGGAATCGGACTAGCGGTTAGTTATGAGCAGTTCTTC
TRBJ2-3	NA	TRBV5-1	TRBD2	CASSWTAGEAQYF	TGCGCCAGCAGCTGGACTGCGGGGGAGGCGCAGTATTTT
TRBJ2-7	NA	TRBV10-2	TRBD2	CLKISGEMGEQYF	TGCCTTAAAATTAGCGGGGAGATGGGCGAGCAGTACTTC
TRBJ2-6	few	TRBV15	TRBD1	CATSGYTGAGANVLTF	TGTGCCACCAGCGGCTATACAGGGGCTGGGGCCAACGTCCTGACTTTC
TRBJ2-7	few	TRBV5-1	NA	CASSLVGWDVYSEQYF	TGCGCCAGCAGCTTGGTGGGGTGGGACGTGTATTCCGAGCAGTACTTC
TRBJ2-1	few	TRBV10-1	TRBD1	CASRDRDRGKQFF	TGCGCCAGCAGGGACCGGGACAGGGGAAAGCAGTTCTTC
TRBJ2-3	many	TRBV4-2	NA	CASSQEEASTDTQYF	TGTGCCAGCAGCCAAGAAGAAGCGAGCACAGATACGCAGTATTTT
TRBJ1-4	many	TRBV29-1	NA	CSAKRQDSTNEKLFF	TGCAGCGCCAAAAGACAGGATTCAACTAATGAAAAACTGTTTTTT
TRBJ1-2	few	TRBV12-3/TRBV12-4	NA	CASSFGPEGYTF	TGTGCCAGCAGTTTTGGCCCAGAAGGCTACACCTTC
TRBJ2-3	few	TRBV30	TRBD2	CAWRGGRVSSTDTQYF	TGTGCCTGGAGAGGCGGGAGGGTATCCAGCACAGATACGCAGTATTTT
TRBJ2-2	few	TRBV6-5	NA	CASKRGPGELFF	TGTGCCAGCAAACGGGGGCCCGGGGAGCTGTTTTTT
TRBJ2-3	NA	TRBV5-1	TRBD2	CASSLASFFRTSDTDTQYF	TGCGCCAGCAGCTTGGCCTCGTTCTTTAGGACTAGCGACACAGATACGCAGTATTTT
TRBJ2-1	NA	TRBV18	NA	CASSPLQDNEQFF	TGTGCCAGCTCACCACTCCAAGATAATGAGCAGTTCTTC
TRBJ2-7	few	TRBV7-9	NA	CASSPTGDNEQYF	TGTGCCAGCAGCCCAACCGGGGACAACGAGCAGTACTTC
TRBJ2-5	NA	TRBV28	TRBD2	CASSPLTSGLWETQYF	TGTGCCAGCAGTCCCTTGACTAGCGGCCTCTGGGAGACCCAGTACTTC
TRBJ2-1	few	TRBV6-2/TRBV6-3	NA	CASSYKHGLWYNEQFF	TGTGCCAGCAGCTACAAACACGGGCTTTGGTACAATGAGCAGTTCTTC
TRBJ2-1	many	TRBV7-9	NA	CASSPRLSGISYNEQFF	TGTGCCAGCAGCCCCCGACTATCCGGCATTTCCTACAATGAGCAGTTCTTC
TRBJ2-7	many	TRBV4-1	NA	CASSPTGNHEQYF	TGCGCCAGCAGCCCTACAGGGAATCACGAGCAGTACTTC
TRBJ2-2	NA	TRBV10-3	NA	CAISRQVSGELFF	TGTGCCATCAGTCGACAGGTGTCCGGGGAGCTGTTTTTT
TRBJ2-7	NA	TRBV15	NA	CATSKEGLLGYEQYF	TGTGCCACCAGCAAAGAGGGCCTCTTAGGGTACGAGCAGTACTTC
TRBJ1-6	few	TRBV4-3	NA	CASSQDASSYNSPLHF	TGCGCCAGCAGCCAAGATGCCAGCTCCTATAATTCACCCCTCCACTTT
TRBJ2-7	few	TRBV28	NA	CASSGRGLNYEQYF	TGTGCCAGCAGTGGACGGGGACTCAACTACGAGCAGTACTTC
TRBJ2-3	many	TRBV28	NA	CASSFPATGDTQYF	TGTGCCAGCAGCTTTCCCGCGACCGGAGATACGCAGTATTTT
TRBJ2-1	few	TRBV11-1	NA	CASRGSLNEQFF	TGTGCCAGCAGGGGCAGCCTCAATGAGCAGTTCTTC
TRBJ2-7	NA	TRBV2	NA	CASSGSRVYEQYF	TGTGCCAGTAGCGGCTCCAGGGTCTACGAGCAGTACTTC
TRBJ2-7	NA	TRBV7-2	TRBD2	CASSLSAGGVYEQYF	TGTGCCAGCAGCTTAAGCGCGGGGGGAGTCTACGAGCAGTACTTC
TRBJ2-1	many	TRBV5-5	NA	CASSLPGPNEQFF	TGTGCCAGCAGCTTGCCAGGGCCAAATGAGCAGTTCTTC
TRBJ2-1	few	TRBV11-2	NA	CASSFTQGLGELEQFF	TGTGCCAGCAGCTTCACACAGGGCCTGGGTGAGTTAGAGCAGTTCTTC
TRBJ2-1	NA	TRBV14	NA	CASSLKRLREQFF	TGTGCCAGCAGCCTCAAGAGACTGCGCGAGCAGTTCTTC
TRBJ2-2	NA	TRBV20-1	NA	CSARPGTTGELFF	TGCAGTGCTAGACCCGGGACGACCGGGGAGCTGTTTTTT
TRBJ1-5	few	TRBV3-1	NA	CASGFNQPQHF	TGTGCCAGCGGATTCAATCAGCCCCAGCATTTT
TRBJ2-2	few	TRBV6-5	NA	CASATTGELFF	TGTGCCAGCGCTACCACCGGGGAGCTGTTTTTT
TRBJ2-7	NA	TRBV19	TRBD2	CASSVHLRGYYEQYF	TGTGCCAGTAGTGTCCACTTGCGGGGGTACTACGAGCAGTACTTC
TRBJ2-3	many	TRBV28	NA	CASSSPGLAPTDTQYF	TGTGCCAGCAGTTCCCCGGGGCTTGCCCCCACAGATACGCAGTATTTT
TRBJ2-7	many	TRBV5-1	NA	CASSAGTSSYEQYF	TGCGCCAGCAGCGCGGGGACGTCCTCCTACGAGCAGTACTTC
TRBJ2-7	NA	TRBV28	TRBD1	CASTDGQGGSRGQYF	TGTGCCAGCACCGACGGACAGGGGGGTTCCCGGGGGCAGTACTTC
TRBJ2-1	few	TRBV29-1	TRBD2	CSAPAGGHEQFF	TGCAGCGCCCCAGCGGGAGGCCATGAGCAGTTCTTC
TRBJ2-1	many	TRBV12-3/TRBV12-4	TRBD1	CASTFLAGGGNEQFF	TGTGCCAGCACCTTCCTCGCAGGGGGTGGCAATGAGCAGTTCTTC
TRBJ2-5	few	TRBV4-2	NA	CASSQESRGRQETQYF	TGTGCCAGCAGCCAAGAGTCCAGAGGCCGCCAAGAGACCCAGTACTTC
TRBJ2-5	few	TRBV20-1	NA	CSAREKGTIFRTQYF	TGCAGTGCTAGAGAAAAAGGGACAATATTTCGGACCCAGTACTTC
TRBJ2-5	many	TRBV5-1	TRBD2	CASSSLAGGNQETQYF	TGCGCCAGCAGCTCTCTAGCGGGAGGCAACCAAGAGACCCAGTACTTC
TRBJ2-5	many	TRBV15	TRBD2	CATSPGGGRGGLRETQYF	TGTGCCACCTCCCCCGGTGGGGGTCGCGGGGGATTAAGAGAGACCCAGTACTTC
TRBJ1-1	NA	TRBV6-1	NA	CASSLDTGNTEAFF	TGTGCCAGCAGTCTTGACACTGGGAACACTGAAGCTTTCTTT
TRBJ2-1	NA	TRBV9	NA	CASSVESAPSYNEQFF	TGTGCCAGCAGCGTAGAATCGGCTCCCTCCTACAATGAGCAGTTCTTC
TRBJ2-7	NA	TRBV7-2	NA	CASSVGPEAYEQYF	TGTGCCAGCAGCGTAGGTCCGGAGGCCTACGAGCAGTACTTC
TRBJ2-2	NA	TRBV2	NA	CASSGLAIPPGELFF	TGTGCCAGCAGCGGGCTAGCGATCCCCCCCGGGGAGCTGTTTTTT
TRBJ2-1	NA	TRBV12-3/TRBV12-4	NA	CASSPMGEQFF	TGTGCCAGCAGCCCGATGGGTGAGCAGTTCTTC